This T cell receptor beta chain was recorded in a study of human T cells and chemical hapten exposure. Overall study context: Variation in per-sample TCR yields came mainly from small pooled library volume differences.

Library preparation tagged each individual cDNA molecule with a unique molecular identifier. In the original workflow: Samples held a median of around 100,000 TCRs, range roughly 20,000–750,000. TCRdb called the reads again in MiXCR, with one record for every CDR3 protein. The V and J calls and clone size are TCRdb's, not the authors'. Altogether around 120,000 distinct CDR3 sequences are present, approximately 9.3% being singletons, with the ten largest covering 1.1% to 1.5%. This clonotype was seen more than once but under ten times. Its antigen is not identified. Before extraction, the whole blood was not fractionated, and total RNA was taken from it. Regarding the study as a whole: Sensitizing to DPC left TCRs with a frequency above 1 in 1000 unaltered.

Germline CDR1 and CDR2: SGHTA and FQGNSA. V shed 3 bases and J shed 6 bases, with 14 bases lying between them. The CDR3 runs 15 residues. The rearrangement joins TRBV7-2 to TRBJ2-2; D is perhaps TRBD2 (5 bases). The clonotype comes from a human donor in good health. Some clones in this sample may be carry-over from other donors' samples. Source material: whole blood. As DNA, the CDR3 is TGTGCCAGCAGCTTTGGGCTAGCACCCTCCGGGGAGCTGTTTTTT. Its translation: CASSFGLAPSGELFF.